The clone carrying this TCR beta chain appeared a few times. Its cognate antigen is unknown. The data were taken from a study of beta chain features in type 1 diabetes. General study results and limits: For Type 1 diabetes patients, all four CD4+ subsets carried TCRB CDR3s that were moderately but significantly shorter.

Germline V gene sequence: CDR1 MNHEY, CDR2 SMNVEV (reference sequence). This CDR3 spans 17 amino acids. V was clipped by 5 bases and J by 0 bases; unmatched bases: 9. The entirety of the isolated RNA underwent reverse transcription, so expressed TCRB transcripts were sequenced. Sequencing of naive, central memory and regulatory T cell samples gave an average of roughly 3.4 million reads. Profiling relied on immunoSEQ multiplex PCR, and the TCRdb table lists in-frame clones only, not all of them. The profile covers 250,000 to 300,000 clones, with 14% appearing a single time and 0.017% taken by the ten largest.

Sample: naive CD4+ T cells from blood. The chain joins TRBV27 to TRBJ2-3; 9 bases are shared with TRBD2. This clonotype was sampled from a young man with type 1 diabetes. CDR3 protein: CASSRRASGTSTDTQYF. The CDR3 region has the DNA TGTGCCAGCAGTCGGAGGGCTAGCGGGACGAGCACAGATACGCAGTATTTT.